This T cell receptor beta chain was recovered during a study of control samples from healthy donors and cancer patients. Per germline, CDR1 SEHNR and CDR2 FQNEAQ (reference sequence). The CDR3 contains 15 residues. After removal of 0 bases from V and 2 bases from J, the junction contained 2 bases not matched to a gene. Profiling relied on immunoSEQ multiplex PCR, and the TCRdb table lists in-frame clones only, not all of them. The sample consists of nearly 200,000 clones, about 89% of them appearing once. Sequencing was performed on blood. This chain links TRBV7-9 with TRBJ2-5, with 8 bases fitting TRBD1. The source of this sequence is a man between 25 and 39 years old in good health. CDR3 bases: TGTGCCAGCAGCTTAGCTCGGACAGGGCAAGAGACCCAGTACTTC. The encoded protein is CASSLARTGQETQYF.